This entry lists 18 T cell receptor beta chains sequenced from one sample in a study of T cells in Graves' hyperthyroidism and ophthalmopathy (dated by TCRdb to about 2019). Library preparation was by multiplex PCR. This sample was sequenced with an Illumina HiSeq 2000. TCR beta CDR3 regions were amplified from RNA transcripts. A first-round RT-PCR of the TCR CDR3 used the HTBI primer set with the Qiagen OneStep RT-PCR kit. The raw public data were reprocessed by TCRdb itself: fastp quality trimming at Q25, MiXCR clonotype calling, in-frame beta chains only. Each CDR3 protein gets just one entry, which takes the most common genes and DNA from the rows behind it. For this sample there are approximately 200,000 distinct CDR3 sequences; around 18% appear just once. The top ten constitute 35% to 50% of the sample. Sequenced material: blood. The receptors originated from a man between 40 and 49 years old with Graves' hyperthyroidism.

The genes are TRBV4-2 and TRBJ1-2, with unresolved D. V was trimmed by 0 bases and J by 5 bases, leaving 10 bases between them. This CDR3 is 14 amino acids long. CDR1 LGHNA and CDR2 YNFKEQ come from the germline V gene. The CDR3 sequence is CASSQDAGPYGYTF. The CDR3 coding sequence is TGTGCCAGCAGCCAAGATGCAGGCCCTTATGGCTACACCTTC.

This clonotype was detected ten times or more. This rearrangement joins TRBV3-1 to TRBJ2-5; D uncertain. Germline CDR1 reads LGHDT; CDR2 reads YNNKEL (reference sequence). The V end lost 5 bases, the J end lost 4 bases, and 8 bases lay between the germline ends. The CDR3 spans 12 residues. CDR3 sequence: CASSAAPETQYF. CDR3 nucleotides: TGTGCCAGCAGCGCTGCACCAGAGACCCAGTACTTC.

The chain combines TRBV7-9 with TRBJ2-7; the match to TRBD1 covers 7 bases. There are 14 residues in the CDR3. Germline V gene data show CDR1 as SEHNR and CDR2 as FQNEAQ (reference sequence). With V trimmed by 6 bases and J by 3 bases, 8 bases remained unmatched. This chain's CDR3 is CASSETGLLYEQYF. The DNA for the CDR3 is TGTGCCAGCAGTGAGACAGGGCTTCTCTACGAGCAGTACTTC.

At least ten counts were recorded for this clonotype. This chain uses TRBV5-1 with TRBJ2-3, with 9 bases fitting TRBD2. V trimming: 0 bases; J trimming: 3 bases; junction bases outside the gene matches: 11. The CDR3 has 18 amino acids. From germline, CDR1 is SGHRS and CDR2 YFSETQ. The CDR3 DNA sequence: TGCGCCAGCAGCTTGGATAGCCTAGCGGGGCTTATGACAGATACGCAGTATTTT. It translates to CASSLDSLAGLMTDTQYF.

CDR3 coding DNA: TGTGCCAGCAGCTTAGAGGCGGCGGGCGAGCAGTACTTC. Amino acid sequence: CASSLEAAGEQYF. The chain links TRBV7-9 to TRBJ2-7, with a possible D match to TRBD2 (5 bases). Trimming took 1 base from V and 6 from J, leaving 10 bases between them. The CDR3 sequence is 13 residues long. Germline CDR1 SEHNR, CDR2 FQNEAQ (reference sequence).

This clonotype was seen many times. The chain uses TRBV7-3 and TRBJ2-1, with TRBD1 as a possible D gene (5 bases). The ends were cut back, 5 bases at V and 1 base at J, with 18 bases in the middle. The CDR3 spans 17 residues. Germline V gene lookup returns CDR1 SGHTA and CDR2 FQGTGA. The CDR3 DNA is TGTGCCAGCAGCGCGTCAGGGTCCGGGTCTTCCTACAATGAGCAGTTCTTC. As protein: CASSASGSGSSYNEQFF.

At least ten counts were recorded for this clonotype. The chain recombines TRBV28 with TRBJ1-4; D is perhaps TRBD1 (6 bases). The germline V gene has CDR1 MDHEN and CDR2 SYDVKM. The V and J ends lost 6 bases and 10 bases respectively, with 12 bases between them. The CDR3 totals 12 residues. The chain's CDR3 is CASSGGVGKLFF. The DNA for the CDR3 is TGTGCCAGCAGCGGGGGCGTGGGAAAACTGTTTTTT.

In this sample, this clonotype turned up many times. The chain carries TRBV5-1 and TRBJ2-7; TRBD1 matches 10 bases. This CDR3 has 14 amino acids. Looked up from germline, CDR1 is SGHRS and CDR2 is YFSETQ. Trimming cost V 4 bases and J 2 bases; bases outside gene matches: 3. The CDR3 DNA reads as TGCGCCAGCAGCCCCGGGACAGGGGCCTACGAGCAGTACTTC. Protein: CASSPGTGAYEQYF.

The V call is TRBV20-1, the J call TRBJ1-6; 8 nucleotides match TRBD1. Per the germline V gene, CDR1 is DFQATT and CDR2 is SNEGSKA (reference sequence). V was pared by 0 bases and J by 10 bases, with 2 bases of the junction left unmatched. This CDR3 is 13 amino acids long. The CDR3 DNA reads as TGCAGTGCTAGAGAGGACAGGGACTCACCCCTCCACTTT. Translation: CSAREDRDSPLHF.

This rearrangement joins TRBV28 to TRBJ1-5; perhaps TRBD1 as D (6 bases). Germline CDR1 is MDHEN and CDR2 is SYDVKM. The V end lost 3 bases, the J end lost 2 bases, and 20 bases lay between the germline ends. CDR3 length equals 18 residues. The DNA of the CDR3 is TGTGCCAGCAGTTTGATTGGGCGGGGGGCAGTCGGCAATCAGCCCCAGCATTTT. Translation gives CASSLIGRGAVGNQPQHF.

V usage is TRBV6-1 and J usage is TRBJ2-7; D might be TRBD1 or TRBD2, each matching 5 bases. Germline loops: CDR1 MNHNS, CDR2 SASEGT. The V end was cut by 5 bases, the J end by 6 bases, with 17 bases between. The CDR3 length is 14 residues. CDR3 region: CASSPGTAHLEQYF. In DNA form, the CDR3 reads TGTGCCAGCAGTCCCGGGACGGCCCATCTCGAGCAGTACTTC.

The V call is TRBV5-4, the J call TRBJ2-7; TRBD1 matches at 10 bases. This CDR3 spans 14 amino acids. The germline V gene has CDR1 SGHNT and CDR2 YYREEE (reference sequence). The V segment lost 4 bases and the J segment 3 bases; nucleotides outside the gene matches: 4. CDR3 DNA: TGTGCCAGCAGCCTGGACAGGGGGGGCTACGAGCAGTACTTC. It specifies CASSLDRGGYEQYF.

This clonotype was detected ten times or more. V and J are TRBV3-1 and TRBJ2-1; D ambiguous. CDR1 and CDR2 (germline): LGHDT, YNNKEL (reference sequence). The CDR3 spans 15 residues. Trimming took off 1 base at V and 4 bases at J, with 11 bases between the two ends. In nucleotides, the CDR3 is TGTGCCAGCAGCCAAGGGTCAGTGGATTACAATGAGCAGTTCTTC. Its protein product is CASSQGSVDYNEQFF.

This clonotype occurred many times. The CDR3 reads CASSTPGLGKETQYF. CDR3 nucleotide sequence: TGTGCCAGCAGCACCCCGGGACTAGGGAAAGAGACCCAGTACTTC. The chain joins TRBV7-9 to TRBJ2-5; 8 bases match TRBD2. Germline CDR1 reads SEHNR; CDR2 reads FQNEAQ (reference sequence). This CDR3 region has 15 residues. V lost 5 bases and J lost 3; bases outside the gene matches: 8.

The chain uses TRBV29-1 and TRBJ2-7; tentatively, D is TRBD1 or TRBD2 (5 bases each). The V gene lost 5 bases and the J gene lost 2 bases, with 13 bases spanning the gap. The CDR3 is 13 residues long. Germline lookup yields CDR1 SQVTM and CDR2 ANQGSEA. The CDR3 loop is CSVQGGSTYEQYF. CDR3 nucleotide sequence: TGCAGCGTTCAGGGCGGGTCTACCTACGAGCAGTACTTC.

This clonotype was seen a few times. A much bigger clone sits one base away, suggesting this may be a read error. This chain joins TRBV3-1 and TRBJ1-1; D gene ambiguous. Germline assignment: CDR1 LGHDT and CDR2 YNNKEL (reference sequence). This CDR3 comprises 14 residues. CDR3 sequence (DNA): TGTGCCAGCAGCCAAGATCGGGGTAACACTGAAACTTTCTTT. This sequence encodes CASSQDRGNTETFF.

This clonotype has at least ten counts. J is TRBJ2-7 and V is TRBV7-9; possibly TRBD1 for D (6 bases). Trimming stripped 2 bases from V and 3 bases from J, with 11 bases between. Looked up from germline, CDR1 is SEHNR and CDR2 is FQNEAQ (reference sequence). CDR3 length: 14 amino acids. The CDR3 region is CASSLMGQVYEQYF. The CDR3 DNA reads TGTGCCAGCAGCTTAATGGGACAAGTCTACGAGCAGTACTTC. Full variable domain (missing parts from reference TRBV7-9 and TRBJ2-7): DTGVSQNPRHKITKRGQNVTFRCDPISEHNRLYWYRQTLGQGPEFLTYFQNEAQLEKSRLLSDRFSAERPKGSFSTLEIQRTEQGDSAMYLCASSLMGQVYEQYFGPGTRLTVT.

V is TRBV5-4 and J is TRBJ1-2; D is undetermined. Germline V gene data show CDR1 as SGHNT and CDR2 as YYREEE (reference sequence). This CDR3 comprises 15 residues. V lost 3 bases and J lost 3, with 15 bases in between. The CDR3 DNA reads TGTGCCAGCAGCTCGGAGGGAATAAGGGACTATGGCTACACCTTC. Protein product: CASSSEGIRDYGYTF.